This T cell receptor beta chain stems from a study of blood T cell repertoires in COVID-19. Sequenced by immunoSEQ multiplex PCR; TCRdb stores in-frame clones only, minus some. The table has around 300,000 clones, more than 75% seen once; the top ten hold approximately 2%. Germline V gene sequence: CDR1 LGHNA, CDR2 YSLEER. V trimming: 3 bases; J trimming: 0 bases; junction bases outside the gene matches: 2. The CDR3 has 16 amino acids. This clonotype was sampled from a woman aged 25 to 39 who had recovered from COVID-19. This chain uses TRBV4-3 with TRBJ2-6, with TRBD2 matching 7 bases. The sample was peripheral blood. This CDR3 reads CASSQASGSGANVLTF. In nucleotides, the CDR3 is TGCGCCAGCAGCCAGGCTAGCGGCTCTGGGGCCAACGTCCTGACTTTC.